The clone carrying this TCR beta chain was found a few times. The target antigen is unknown. PCR amplification relied on 60 Vbeta primers (plus 13 Jbeta primers). Sequencing used immunoSEQ multiplex PCR; TCRdb keeps in-frame clones, though not all of them. The sample holds under 100,000 clones, roughly 80% seen once. The data belong to a study of cytomegalovirus exposure and HLA in healthy donors. Study-level findings and limits: Researchers left out some V segments, among them TRBV6-2 and TRBV6-3, as indistinguishable.

Trimming shortened V by 6 bases and J by 4 bases, and 10 bases separated the two germline ends. CDR3 length: 13 amino acids. Germline V gene sequence: CDR1 SNHLY, CDR2 FYNNEI. This sequence joins TRBV2 and TRBJ2-1, with a possible D match to TRBD1 (5 bases). The origin of this receptor is a human donor in good health. The sequenced sample consisted of PBMCs. This chain's CDR3 is CASRLDSYNEQFF. In nucleotides, the CDR3 is TGTGCCAGCAGACTCGACAGTTACAATGAGCAGTTCTTC.